This record concerns one TCR beta chain sequence. The sample belongs to a study of blood T cell repertoires in COVID-19. Germline CDR1 reads LGHNA; CDR2 reads YNFKEQ. Trimming removed 3 bases from V and 2 bases from J; junction bases left unmatched: 4. The CDR3 covers 15 residues. Produced via immunoSEQ multiplex PCR; TCRdb's table is partial and in-frame only. The sample contains some 42,000 clones, over 60% of which appear only once. The sample was peripheral blood. This TCR was sampled from a woman between 65 and 79 years old with acute or convalescent COVID-19. The chain couples TRBV4-2 to TRBJ1-5, with 7 nucleotides matching TRBD1. CDR3 in DNA: TGTGCCAGCAGCCATGACACAGGGGGCAATCAGCCCCAGCATTTT. Amino acid sequence: CASSHDTGGNQPQHF.